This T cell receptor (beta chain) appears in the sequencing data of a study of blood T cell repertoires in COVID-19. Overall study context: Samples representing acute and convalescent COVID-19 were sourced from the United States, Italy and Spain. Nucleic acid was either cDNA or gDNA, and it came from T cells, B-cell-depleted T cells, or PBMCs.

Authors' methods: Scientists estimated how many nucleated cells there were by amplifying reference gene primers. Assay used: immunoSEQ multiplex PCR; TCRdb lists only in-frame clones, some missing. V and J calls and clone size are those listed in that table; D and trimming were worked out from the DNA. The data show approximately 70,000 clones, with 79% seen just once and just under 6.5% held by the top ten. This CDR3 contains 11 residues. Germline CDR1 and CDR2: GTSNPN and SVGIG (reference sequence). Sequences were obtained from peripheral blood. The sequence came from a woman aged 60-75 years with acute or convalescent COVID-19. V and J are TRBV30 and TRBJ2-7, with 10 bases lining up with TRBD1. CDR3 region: CAQTGGHEQYF. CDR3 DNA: TGTGCTCAGACAGGGGGCCACGAGCAGTACTTC.